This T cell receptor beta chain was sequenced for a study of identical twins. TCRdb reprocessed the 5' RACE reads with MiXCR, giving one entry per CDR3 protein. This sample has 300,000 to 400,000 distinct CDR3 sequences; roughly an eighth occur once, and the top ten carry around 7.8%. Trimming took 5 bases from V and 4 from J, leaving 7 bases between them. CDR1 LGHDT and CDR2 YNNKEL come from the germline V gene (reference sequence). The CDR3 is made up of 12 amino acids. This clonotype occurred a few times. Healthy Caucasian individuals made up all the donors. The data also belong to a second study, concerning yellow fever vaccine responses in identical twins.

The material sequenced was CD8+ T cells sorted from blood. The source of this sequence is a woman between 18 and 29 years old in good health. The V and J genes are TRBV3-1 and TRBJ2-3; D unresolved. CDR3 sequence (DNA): TGTGCCAGCAGCGGGGTTGCAGATACGCAGTATTTT. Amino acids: CASSGVADTQYF.